The text below deals with one TCR beta chain. Its matching antigen is unknown. The data derive from a study of synovial regulatory T cells in juvenile arthritis. Whole-study findings and limits: Synovial Treg CDR3 sequences overlapped more with iaTregs than other circulating Tregs. Blood Treg cells that were inflammation-associated showed lower TCR diversity than other blood Treg cells.

Roughly eleven-patient cohort: roughly eleven active juvenile idiopathic arthritis patients, 3 polyarticular, 8 oligoarticular. Median age about 11 years (roughly 2.1-22.9); median disease duration about 7 years (0.2-19.1). Method: immunoSEQ multiplex PCR; TCRdb's copy keeps in-frame clones and lacks some. In total, the table holds approximately 9,600 clones. This CDR3 is 15 amino acids long. No DNA is listed. Germline assignment: CDR1 LNHDA and CDR2 SQIVND (reference sequence). The chain recombines TRBV19 with TRBJ2-7; absent DNA, TCRdb's TRBD1 call cannot be checked. This clonotype was obtained from a donor between 2 and 29 years old with juvenile idiopathic arthritis. The material sequenced was Treg cells from blood. Sample subset: remaining (HLA-DR-negative) circulating blood Treg cells. This chain's CDR3 is CASSIGVRASAEQYF. Combining the CDR3 with reference TRBV19 and TRBJ2-7 gives the whole variable domain DGGITQSPKYLFRKEGQNVTLSCEQNLNHDAMYWYRQDPGQGLRLIYYSQIVNDFQKGDIAEGYSVSREKKESFPLTVTSAQKNPTAFYLCASSIGVRASAEQYFGPGTRLTVT.